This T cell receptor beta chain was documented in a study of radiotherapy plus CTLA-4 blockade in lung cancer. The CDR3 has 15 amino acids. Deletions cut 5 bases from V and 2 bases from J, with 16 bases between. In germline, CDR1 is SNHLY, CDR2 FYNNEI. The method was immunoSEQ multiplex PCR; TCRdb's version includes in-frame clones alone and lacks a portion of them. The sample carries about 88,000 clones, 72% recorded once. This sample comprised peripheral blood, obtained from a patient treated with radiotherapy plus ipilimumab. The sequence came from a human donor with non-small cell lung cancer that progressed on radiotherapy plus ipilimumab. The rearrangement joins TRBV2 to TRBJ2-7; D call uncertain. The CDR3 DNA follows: TGTGCCAGCAGTTTATCGATGGGCAGTCCCTACGAGCAGTACTTC. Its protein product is CASSLSMGSPYEQYF.